These 16 T cell receptor beta chains originate from one sample sequenced in a study of T cells in Graves' hyperthyroidism and ophthalmopathy. Authors of the study amplified TCR beta CDR3 regions from RNA transcripts. First-round RT-PCR of the TCR CDR3 relied on the HTBI primer set. From the multiplex PCR reads, TCRdb called clonotypes with MiXCR, one entry per CDR3 protein. The sample includes 750,000 to 900,000 distinct CDR3 sequences, 38% of them seen just once. The sample taken for sequencing was blood. These receptors originate from a man aged 18 to 30 with Graves' hyperthyroidism.

The genes are TRBV9 and TRBJ2-5; possibly TRBD2 for D (5 bases). V was shortened by 4 bases and J by 7 bases, with 14 bases between the two germline ends. The CDR3 runs 13 residues. CDR1 and CDR2 (germline): SGDLS, YYNGEE. CDR3 in DNA: TGTGCCAGCAGCCAAGAGGCCCGGGGGACCCAGTACTTC. It codes for CASSQEARGTQYF.

This rearrangement joins TRBV10-3 to TRBJ1-6, with 9 bases lining up with TRBD1. The germline gives CDR1 ENHRY, CDR2 SYGVKD. CDR3 length: 13 residues. Unmatched junction bases numbered 5, after V lost 10 bases and J lost 7 bases. CDR3 nucleotide sequence: TGTGCCACCGGGACAGGGAACAATTCACCCCTCCACTTT. This gives the protein CATGTGNNSPLHF.

This clonotype has a count of ten or more. The chain is built from TRBV7-2 and TRBJ1-6; D gene uncertain. The V end was cut by 5 bases, the J end by 0 bases, with 5 bases between. The CDR3 loop spans 14 amino acids. Germline loops: CDR1 SGHTA, CDR2 FQGNSA. The CDR3 region has the DNA TGTGCCAGCAGCCCTACCTCCTATAATTCACCCCTCCACTTT. Translation: CASSPTSYNSPLHF.

The rearrangement links TRBV25-1 to TRBJ2-1; D uncertain. This CDR3 has 13 amino acids. V was trimmed by 0 bases and J by 6 bases, leaving 6 bases between them. Germline V CDR1 and CDR2: MGHDK, SYGVNS. The DNA for the CDR3 is TGTGCCAGCAGTGAATATCCAGGCAATGAGCAGTTCTTC. Its translation: CASSEYPGNEQFF.

The chain has TRBV10-3 and TRBJ1-1, with TRBD1 identical over 7 bases. The germline gives CDR1 ENHRY, CDR2 SYGVKD. CDR3 length: 14 amino acids. V dropped 7 bases and J dropped 5; count of bases not matched to a gene: 10. This CDR3 is CAIKSTGPKTEAFF. CDR3 coding DNA: TGTGCCATCAAATCGACAGGGCCTAAGACTGAAGCTTTCTTT.

The J gene is TRBJ2-7, the V gene TRBV29-1; D possibly corresponds to TRBD2 (5 bases). The CDR3 contains 13 residues. V lost 0 bases, J lost 3 bases, and 9 bases lay in between. Germline CDR1 is SQVTM and CDR2 is ANQGSEA. The CDR3 protein is CSVEDTGDYEQYF. CDR3 nucleotide sequence: TGCAGCGTTGAAGATACCGGGGACTACGAGCAGTACTTC.

This sequence joins TRBV2 and TRBJ1-4; D remains unclear. Germline loops: CDR1 SNHLY, CDR2 FYNNEI. Trimming stripped 6 bases from V and 13 bases from J, with 9 bases between. The CDR3 covers 10 residues. For the CDR3, the DNA is TGTGCCAGCAGGGAGGGAGGACTGTTTTTT. This gives the protein CASREGGLFF.

Many counts were recorded for this clonotype. J is TRBJ1-5 and V is TRBV7-6, with D hard to call. CDR1 is SGHVS, CDR2 FNYEAQ, per germline. V lost 3 bases and J 4 bases, leaving 7 bases between the germline ends. The CDR3 sequence is 13 residues long. CDR3 region: CASSFGENQPQHF. The CDR3 DNA reads TGTGCCAGCAGCTTCGGGGAGAATCAGCCCCAGCATTTT.

The chain recombines TRBV20-1 with TRBJ2-2; D call uncertain. This CDR3 comprises 14 residues. V was cut by 3 bases and J by 1 base, with 9 bases left in between. Per the germline V gene, CDR1 is DFQATT and CDR2 is SNEGSKA (reference sequence). CDR3 DNA: TGCAGTGCTAGGGTCATCAGGAACACCGGGGAGCTGTTTTTT. Protein sequence: CSARVIRNTGELFF.

The rearrangement links TRBV4-3 to TRBJ1-1, with unresolved D. The V gene lost 1 base and the J gene lost 2 bases, with 11 bases spanning the gap. Germline CDR1 and CDR2: LGHNA and YSLEER. The CDR3 spans 15 residues. In nucleotides, the CDR3 is TGCGCCAGCAGCCAAGTGGGCACCCAAAACACTGAAGCTTTCTTT. Its protein is CASSQVGTQNTEAFF.

The chain carries TRBV7-2 and TRBJ2-5, with 9 bases matching TRBD1. Germline CDR1 reads SGHTA; CDR2 reads FQGNSA. V dropped 3 bases and J dropped 5; count of bases not matched to a gene: 10. CDR3 size: 16 residues. The CDR3 is CASSFTGTGFGETQYF. In DNA, the CDR3 is TGTGCCAGCAGCTTCACCGGGACAGGGTTTGGGGAGACCCAGTACTTC.

This clonotype was seen only a few times. The chain is built from TRBV15 and TRBJ1-2, with D unresolved. This CDR3 has 15 amino acids. Trimming shortened V by 0 bases and J by 7 bases, and 15 bases separated the two germline ends. Germline V gene data show CDR1 as LNHNV and CDR2 as YYDKDF (reference sequence). The CDR3 loop is CATSRDLGGPGGYTF. Written as DNA, the CDR3 is TGTGCCACCAGCAGAGATTTGGGAGGACCGGGTGGCTACACCTTC.

V gene TRBV7-2 combines with J gene TRBJ2-3, with D unclear. Germline values: CDR1 SGHTA, CDR2 FQGNSA. This CDR3 is built from 15 residues. V was cut by 5 bases and J by 0 bases, with 12 bases left in between. CDR3 in amino acids: CASSQERSSTDTQYF. In DNA, the CDR3 is TGTGCCAGCAGCCAAGAGAGGTCCAGCACAGATACGCAGTATTTT.

CDR3 nucleotides: TGCGCCAGCAGCCAACGGACAGGGCAAGAGACCCAGTACTTC. Translating gives CASSQRTGQETQYF. V gene TRBV10-2 combines with J gene TRBJ2-5; 8 positions agree with TRBD1. This CDR3 region has 14 residues. The V gene's germline CDR1 is WSHSY and CDR2 SAAADI. V lost 6 bases and J lost 2; bases outside the gene matches: 5.

J is TRBJ2-7 and V is TRBV7-2, with D possibly matching TRBD2 (6 bases). The CDR3 is made up of 15 amino acids. The germline CDR1 and CDR2 sequences are SGHTA and FQGNSA. V shed 4 bases and J shed 4 bases, with 17 bases lying between them. The chain's CDR3 is CASSWRDFPWYEQYF. CDR3 DNA sequence: TGTGCCAGCAGCTGGAGGGACTTCCCGTGGTACGAGCAGTACTTC.

On this clonotype itself: At one end the junction does not follow the germline gene, possibly because of a read error. The gene calls are TRBV7-9 and TRBJ1-2; 11 bases line up with TRBD1. The CDR3 is 16 residues long. CDR1 SEHNR and CDR2 FQNEAQ come from the germline V gene (reference sequence). The CDR3 is CASSARRTGGVYRYTF. The DNA for the CDR3 is TGTGCCAGCAGCGCACGCAGGACAGGGGGCGTCTATCGCTACACCTTC.